This T cell receptor beta chain was identified during a study of monozygotic twins with inflammatory bowel disease. TCRdb reprocessed the 5' RACE reads and stores each CDR3 protein as one record, lacking DNA. The table lists approximately 45,000 distinct CDR3 sequences. This CDR3 spans 14 amino acids. The germline gives CDR1 KGHSH, CDR2 LQKENI. This TCR came from a human donor with ulcerative colitis or Crohn's disease, or a healthy co-twin of an affected twin (not recorded which). The chain couples TRBV18 to TRBJ2-3; TCRdb selects TRBD1, and the lack of DNA leaves this call unchecked. Sequencing input: blood. CDR3 protein: CASSPRGQGDTQYF.